Sequencing of this T cell receptor (beta chain) was carried out in a study of blood T cells in healthy people across ages. In terms of origin and age, donors were healthy Caucasian individuals from Russia aged about 6 to 90. Alongside a J-beta primer mix, a sample-barcoded 5' primer served in a second PCR lasting roughly 6 to 12 cycles. MiXCR, applied by TCRdb to the 5' RACE reads, yields one record per CDR3 protein. The sample yields around 1,900,000 distinct CDR3 sequences, 35% to 50% seen once. This clonotype has only a few counts. The CDR3 spans 13 residues. The ends were cut back, 1 base at V and 7 bases at J, with 8 bases in the middle. Germline-derived CDR1 and CDR2 are DFQATT and SNEGSKA (reference sequence).

This TCR was recovered from a human donor in good health. Material: blood. The V and J genes are TRBV20-1 and TRBJ1-6; D gene unclear. This CDR3 is CSARVTGNSPLHF. As DNA, the CDR3 is TGCAGTGCTAGAGTGACTGGGAATTCACCCCTCCACTTT.